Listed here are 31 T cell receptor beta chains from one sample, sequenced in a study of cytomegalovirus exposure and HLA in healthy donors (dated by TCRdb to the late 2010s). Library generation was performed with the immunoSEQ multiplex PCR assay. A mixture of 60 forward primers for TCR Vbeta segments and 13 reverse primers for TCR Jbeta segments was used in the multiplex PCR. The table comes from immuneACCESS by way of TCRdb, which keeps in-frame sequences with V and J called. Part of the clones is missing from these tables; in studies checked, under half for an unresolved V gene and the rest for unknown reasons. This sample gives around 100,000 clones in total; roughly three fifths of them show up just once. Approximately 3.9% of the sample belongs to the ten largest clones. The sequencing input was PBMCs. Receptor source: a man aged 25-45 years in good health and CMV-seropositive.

CDR3 nucleotides: TGCGCCAGCAGCCTAGAGCGAGTCACAGATACGCAGTATTTT. Protein: CASSLERVTDTQYF. The chain has TRBV4-1 and TRBJ2-3; the D is unclear. CDR1 and CDR2 from the germline V gene are MGHRA and YSYEKL. V was trimmed by 4 bases and J by 2 bases, leaving 10 bases between them. The CDR3 is made up of 14 amino acids.

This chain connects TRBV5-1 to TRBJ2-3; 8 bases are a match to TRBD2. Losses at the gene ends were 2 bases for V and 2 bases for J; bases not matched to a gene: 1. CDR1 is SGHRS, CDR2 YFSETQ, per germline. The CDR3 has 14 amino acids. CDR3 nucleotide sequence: TGCGCCAGCAGCTTAGCGGGGGACACAGATACGCAGTATTTT. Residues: CASSLAGDTDTQYF.

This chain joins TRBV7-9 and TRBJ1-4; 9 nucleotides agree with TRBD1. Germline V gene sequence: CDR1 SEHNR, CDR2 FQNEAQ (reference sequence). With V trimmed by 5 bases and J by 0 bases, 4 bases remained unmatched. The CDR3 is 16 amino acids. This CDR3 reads CASSERQGATNEKLFF. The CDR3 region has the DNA TGTGCCAGCAGCGAGCGACAGGGGGCAACTAATGAAAAACTGTTTTTT.

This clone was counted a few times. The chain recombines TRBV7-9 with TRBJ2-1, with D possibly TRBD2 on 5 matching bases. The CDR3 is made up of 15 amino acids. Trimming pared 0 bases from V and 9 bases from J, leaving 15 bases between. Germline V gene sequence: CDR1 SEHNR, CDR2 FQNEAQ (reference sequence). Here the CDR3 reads CASSLAGEGYGEQFF. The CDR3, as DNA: TGTGCCAGCAGCTTAGCGGGAGAGGGTTACGGTGAGCAGTTCTTC.

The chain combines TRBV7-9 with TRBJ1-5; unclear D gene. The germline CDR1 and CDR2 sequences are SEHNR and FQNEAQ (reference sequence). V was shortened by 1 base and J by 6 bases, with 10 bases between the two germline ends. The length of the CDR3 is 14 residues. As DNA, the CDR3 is TGTGCCAGCAGCTTAGAGGGAGTTGGTCAGCCCCAGCATTTT. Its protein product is CASSLEGVGQPQHF.

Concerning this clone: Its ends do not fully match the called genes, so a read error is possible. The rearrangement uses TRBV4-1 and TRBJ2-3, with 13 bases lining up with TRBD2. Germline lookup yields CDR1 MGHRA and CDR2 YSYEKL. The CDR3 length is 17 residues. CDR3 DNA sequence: TGCGCCAGCAGCTTGAGAACTAGCGGGGGGGGCACAGATGCGCAGTATTTT. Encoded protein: CASSLRTSGGGTDAQYF.

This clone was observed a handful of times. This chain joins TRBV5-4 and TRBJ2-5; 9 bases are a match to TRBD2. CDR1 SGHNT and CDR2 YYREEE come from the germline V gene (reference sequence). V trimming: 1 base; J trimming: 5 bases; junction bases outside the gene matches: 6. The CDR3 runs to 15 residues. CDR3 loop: CASSLRASGDETQYF. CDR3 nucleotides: TGTGCCAGCAGCTTGAGGGCTAGCGGGGATGAGACCCAGTACTTC. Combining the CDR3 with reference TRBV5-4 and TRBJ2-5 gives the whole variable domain ETGVTQSPTHLIKTRGQQVTLRCSSQSGHNTVSWYQQALGQGPQFIFQYYREEENGRGNFPPRFSGLQFPNYSSELNVNALELDDSALYLCASSLRASGDETQYFGPGTRLLVL.

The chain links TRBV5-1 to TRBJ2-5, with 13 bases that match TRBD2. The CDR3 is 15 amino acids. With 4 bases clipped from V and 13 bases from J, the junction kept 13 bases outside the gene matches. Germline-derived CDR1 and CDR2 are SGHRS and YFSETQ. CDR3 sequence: CASSDGLAGALGGYF. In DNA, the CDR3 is TGCGCCAGCAGCGATGGACTAGCGGGGGCCCTGGGGGGGTACTTC.

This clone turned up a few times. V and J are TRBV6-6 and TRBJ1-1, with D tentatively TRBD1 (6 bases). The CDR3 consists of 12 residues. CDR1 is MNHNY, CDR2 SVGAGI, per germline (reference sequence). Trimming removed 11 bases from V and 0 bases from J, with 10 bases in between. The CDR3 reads CAVRGMNTEAFF. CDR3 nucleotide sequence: TGTGCCGTCAGGGGTATGAACACTGAAGCTTTCTTT.

CDR3 nucleotides: TGTGCCAGCAGCGTAGAGGCAGGGAATTCTAACTATGGCTACACCTTC. Translation gives CASSVEAGNSNYGYTF. The chain joins TRBV9 to TRBJ1-2; tentatively, D is TRBD1 (5 bases). V gave up 0 bases and J gave up 0 bases, with 12 bases separating them. CDR3 length: 16 residues. The germline V gene has CDR1 SGDLS and CDR2 YYNGEE. Full variable domain (missing parts from reference TRBV9 and TRBJ1-2): DSGVTQTPKHLITATGQRVTLRCSPRSGDLSVYWYQQSLDQGLQFLIQYYNGEERAKGNILERFSAQQFPDLHSELNLSSLELGDSALYFCASSVEAGNSNYGYTFGSGTRLTVV.

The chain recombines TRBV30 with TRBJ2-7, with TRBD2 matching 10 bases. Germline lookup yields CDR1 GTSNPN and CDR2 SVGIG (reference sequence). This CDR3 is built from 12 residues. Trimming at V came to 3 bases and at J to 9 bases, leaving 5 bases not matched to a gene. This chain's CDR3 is CAWRTLAGVQYF. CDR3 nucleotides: TGTGCCTGGAGGACTCTAGCGGGGGTGCAGTACTTC. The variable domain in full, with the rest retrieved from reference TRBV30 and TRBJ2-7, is SQTIHQWPATLVQPVGSPLSLECTVEGTSNPNLYWYRQAAGRGLQLLFYSVGIGQISSEVPQNLSASRPQDRQFILSSKKLLLSDSGFYLCAWRTLAGVQYFGPGTRLTVT.

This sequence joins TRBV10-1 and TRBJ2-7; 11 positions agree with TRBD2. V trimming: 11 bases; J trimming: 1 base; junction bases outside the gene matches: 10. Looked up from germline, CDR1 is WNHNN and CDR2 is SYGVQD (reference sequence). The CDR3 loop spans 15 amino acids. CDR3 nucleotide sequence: TGCGCCGCCTGGGCTAGCGGGGGGCTGTCCTACGAGCAGTACTTC. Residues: CAAWASGGLSYEQYF.

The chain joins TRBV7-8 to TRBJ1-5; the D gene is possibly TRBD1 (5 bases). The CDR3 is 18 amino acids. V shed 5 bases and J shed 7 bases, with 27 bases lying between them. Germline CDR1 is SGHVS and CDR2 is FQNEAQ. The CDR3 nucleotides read TGTGCCAGCAGCCCTAGCTCCGGACTCTTTTTGCGGGACCAGCCCCAGCATTTT. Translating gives CASSPSSGLFLRDQPQHF.

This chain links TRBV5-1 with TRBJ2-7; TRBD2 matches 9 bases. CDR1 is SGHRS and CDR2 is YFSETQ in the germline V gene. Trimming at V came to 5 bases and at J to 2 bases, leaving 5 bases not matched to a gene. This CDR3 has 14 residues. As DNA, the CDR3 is TGCGCCAGCAGGCGAGCGGGGGGTCCCTACGAGCAGTACTTC. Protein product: CASRRAGGPYEQYF.

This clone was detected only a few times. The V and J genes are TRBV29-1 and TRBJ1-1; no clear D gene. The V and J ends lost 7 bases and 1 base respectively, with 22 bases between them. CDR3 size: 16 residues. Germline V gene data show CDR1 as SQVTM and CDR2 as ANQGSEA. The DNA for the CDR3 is TGCAGCGGAAGTTCGGGGTGGGGTATCCCGAACACTGAAGCTTTCTTT. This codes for CSGSSGWGIPNTEAFF.

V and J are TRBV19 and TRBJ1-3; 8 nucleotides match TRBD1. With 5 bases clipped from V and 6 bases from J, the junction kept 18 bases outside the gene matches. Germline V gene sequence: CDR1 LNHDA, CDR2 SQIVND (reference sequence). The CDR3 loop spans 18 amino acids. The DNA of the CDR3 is TGTGCCAGTAGTGGAGGACAGGGCCCCTTTAGAAAGGAAAACACCATATATTTT. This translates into CASSGGQGPFRKENTIYF. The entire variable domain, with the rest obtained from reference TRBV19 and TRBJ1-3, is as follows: DGGITQSPKYLFRKEGQNVTLSCEQNLNHDAMYWYRQDPGQGLRLIYYSQIVNDFQKGDIAEGYSVSREKKESFPLTVTSAQKNPTAFYLCASSGGQGPFRKENTIYFGEGSWLTVV.

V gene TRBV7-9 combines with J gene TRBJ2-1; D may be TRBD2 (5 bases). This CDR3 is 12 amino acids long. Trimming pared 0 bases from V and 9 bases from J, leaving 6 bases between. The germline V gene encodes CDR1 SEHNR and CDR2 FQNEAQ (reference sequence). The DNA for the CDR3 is TGTGCCAGCAGCTTAGCTGCGGGTGAGCAGTTCTTC. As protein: CASSLAAGEQFF.

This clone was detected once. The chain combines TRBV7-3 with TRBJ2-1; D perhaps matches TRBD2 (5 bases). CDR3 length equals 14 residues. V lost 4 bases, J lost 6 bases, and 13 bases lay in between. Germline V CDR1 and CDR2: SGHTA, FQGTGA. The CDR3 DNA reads TGTGCCAGCAGCTCCGGGATGAACCTCAATGAGCAGTTCTTC. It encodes CASSSGMNLNEQFF.

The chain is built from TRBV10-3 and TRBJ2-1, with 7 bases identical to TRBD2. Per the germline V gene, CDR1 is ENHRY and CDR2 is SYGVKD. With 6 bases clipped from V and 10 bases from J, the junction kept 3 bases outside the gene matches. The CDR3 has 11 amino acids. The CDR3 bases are TGTGCCATCAGGGGGGGGAAAGAGCAGTTCTTC. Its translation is CAIRGGKEQFF.

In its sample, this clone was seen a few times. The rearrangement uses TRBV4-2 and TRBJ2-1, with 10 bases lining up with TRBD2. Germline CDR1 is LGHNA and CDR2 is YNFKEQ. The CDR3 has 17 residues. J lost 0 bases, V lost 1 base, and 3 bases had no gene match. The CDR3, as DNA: TGTGCCAGCAGCCAAGTAGCGGGGGGATTCTCCTACAATGAGCAGTTCTTC. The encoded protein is CASSQVAGGFSYNEQFF.

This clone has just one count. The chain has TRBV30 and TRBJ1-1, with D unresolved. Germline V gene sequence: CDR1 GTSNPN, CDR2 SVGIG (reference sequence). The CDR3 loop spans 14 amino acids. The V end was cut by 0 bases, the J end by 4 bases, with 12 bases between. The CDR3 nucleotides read TGTGCCTGGAGTGTACTGAGAGGATCCACTGAAGCTTTCTTT. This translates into CAWSVLRGSTEAFF.

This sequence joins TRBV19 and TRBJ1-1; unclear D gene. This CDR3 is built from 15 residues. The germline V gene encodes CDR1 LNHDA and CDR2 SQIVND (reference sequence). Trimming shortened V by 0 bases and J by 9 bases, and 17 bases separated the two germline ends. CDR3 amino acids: CASSIDAALTTKAFF. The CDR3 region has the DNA TGTGCCAGTAGTATAGATGCGGCCCTGACTACTAAAGCTTTCTTT.

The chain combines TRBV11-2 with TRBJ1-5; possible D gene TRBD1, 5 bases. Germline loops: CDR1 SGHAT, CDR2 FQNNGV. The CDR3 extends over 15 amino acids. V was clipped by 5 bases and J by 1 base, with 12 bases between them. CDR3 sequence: CASSLGPGSNQPQHF. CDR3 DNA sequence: TGTGCCAGCAGCCTAGGGCCAGGGAGCAATCAGCCCCAGCATTTT. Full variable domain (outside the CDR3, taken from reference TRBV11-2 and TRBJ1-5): EAGVAQSPRYKIIEKRQSVAFWCNPISGHATLYWYQQILGQGPKLLIQFQNNGVVDDSQLPKDRFSAERLKGVDSTLKIQPAKLEDSAVYLCASSLGPGSNQPQHFGDGTRLSIL.

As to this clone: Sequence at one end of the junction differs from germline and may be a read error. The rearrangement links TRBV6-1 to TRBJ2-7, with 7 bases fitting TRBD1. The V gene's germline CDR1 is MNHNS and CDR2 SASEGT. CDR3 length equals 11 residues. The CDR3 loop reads CASREGTENNF. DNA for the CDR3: TGTGCCAGCAGAGAAGGGACAGAGAACAACTTC.

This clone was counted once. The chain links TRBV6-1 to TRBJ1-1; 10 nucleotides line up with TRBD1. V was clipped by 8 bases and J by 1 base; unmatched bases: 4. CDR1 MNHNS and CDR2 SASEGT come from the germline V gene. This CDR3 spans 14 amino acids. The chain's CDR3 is CASEDRGENTEAFF. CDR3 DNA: TGTGCCAGCGAGGACAGGGGGGAGAACACTGAAGCTTTCTTT.

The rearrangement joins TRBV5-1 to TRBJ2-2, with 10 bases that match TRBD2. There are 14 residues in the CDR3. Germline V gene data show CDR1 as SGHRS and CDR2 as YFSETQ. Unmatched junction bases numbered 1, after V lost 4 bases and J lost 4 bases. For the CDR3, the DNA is TGCGCCAGCAGCATAGCGGGGGGCACCGGGGAGCTGTTTTTT. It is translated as CASSIAGGTGELFF.

The CDR3 DNA follows: TGCGCCAGCAGCCAAGGTTGGGGGGGCGGTTGGGAGACCCAGTACTTC. Protein: CASSQGWGGGWETQYF. The rearrangement uses TRBV4-1 and TRBJ2-5, with TRBD2 as a possible D gene (7 bases). In germline, CDR1 is MGHRA, CDR2 YSYEKL. V lost 1 base and J lost 5, with 17 bases in between. This CDR3 comprises 16 residues.

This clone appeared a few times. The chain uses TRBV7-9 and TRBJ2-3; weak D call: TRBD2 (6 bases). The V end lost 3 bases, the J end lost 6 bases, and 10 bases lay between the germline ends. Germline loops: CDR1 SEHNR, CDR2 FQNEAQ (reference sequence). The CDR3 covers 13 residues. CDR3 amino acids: CASSLSGVDTQYF. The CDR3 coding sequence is TGTGCCAGCAGCTTGTCGGGGGTTGATACGCAGTATTTT.

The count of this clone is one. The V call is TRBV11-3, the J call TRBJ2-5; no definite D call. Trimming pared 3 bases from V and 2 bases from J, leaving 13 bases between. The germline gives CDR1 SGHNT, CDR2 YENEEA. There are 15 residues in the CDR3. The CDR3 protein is CASSFAGFPQETQYF. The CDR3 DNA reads TGTGCCAGCAGCTTCGCAGGTTTCCCTCAAGAGACCCAGTACTTC.

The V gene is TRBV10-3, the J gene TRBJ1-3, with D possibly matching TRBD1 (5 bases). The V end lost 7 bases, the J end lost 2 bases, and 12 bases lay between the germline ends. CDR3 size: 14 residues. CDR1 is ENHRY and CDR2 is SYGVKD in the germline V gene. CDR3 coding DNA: TGTGCCATCAATTTGGGGGGAGCTGGAAACACCATATATTTT. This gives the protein CAINLGGAGNTIYF.

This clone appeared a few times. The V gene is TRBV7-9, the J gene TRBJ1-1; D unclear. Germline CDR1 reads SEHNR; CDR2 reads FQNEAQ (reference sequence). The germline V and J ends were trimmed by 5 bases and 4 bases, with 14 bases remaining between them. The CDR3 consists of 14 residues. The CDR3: CASSRLFEITEAFF. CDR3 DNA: TGTGCCAGCAGCCGCCTGTTTGAGATCACTGAAGCTTTCTTT.